Given below is one T cell receptor beta chain in context. Germline CDR1 is DFQATT and CDR2 is SNEGSKA (reference sequence). The V end lost 0 bases, the J end lost 0 bases, and 9 bases lay between the germline ends. The CDR3 totals 14 residues. The sample originates from a study of blood T cells in healthy people across ages. Together with a sample-barcoded 5' primer, a J-beta primer mix was included in a second PCR lasting about 7 to 12 cycles. Each cDNA was tagged by a template-switch adaptor containing 12 random nucleotides. TCRdb reanalysed the 5' RACE reads using MiXCR and keeps one entry per CDR3 protein. The data hold 700,000 to 950,000 distinct CDR3 sequences, with 58% observed a single time.

This chain joins TRBV20-1 and TRBJ2-7; tentatively, D is TRBD2 (5 bases). Sequencing was performed on blood. This TCR was recovered from a man aged 25 to 45 in good health. The CDR3 protein is CSARDDYTSYEQYF. CDR3 in DNA: TGCAGTGCTAGAGATGACTATACCTCCTACGAGCAGTACTTC.